The 25 T cell receptor beta chains listed next were all sequenced from one sample in a study of T cells in Graves' hyperthyroidism and ophthalmopathy. The CDR3 regions of TCR beta were amplified from RNA transcripts. TCR CDR3 regions were first amplified by RT-PCR with HTBI primers. TCRdb re-derived calls from the multiplex PCR reads in MiXCR, one entry per CDR3 protein. The profile shows over 650,000 distinct CDR3 sequences, about 45% of them singletons. The source material was peripheral blood or thyroid tissue (not recorded which). Receptors originate from an adult man with Graves' disease, either hyperthyroidism or ophthalmopathy (not recorded which).

V usage is TRBV6-1 and J usage is TRBJ1-1; unclear D gene. Germline assignment: CDR1 MNHNS and CDR2 SASEGT. The CDR3 extends over 12 amino acids. V lost 10 bases to trimming and J lost 1 base, with 10 bases between them. The CDR3 DNA follows: TGTGCCACCACCGACGGGAACACTGAAGCTTTCTTT. The encoded protein is CATTDGNTEAFF.

The chain is built from TRBV7-8 and TRBJ1-6, with TRBD1 identical over 10 bases. Looked up from germline, CDR1 is SGHVS and CDR2 is FQNEAQ. The CDR3 sequence is 14 residues long. Losses at the gene ends were 5 bases for V and 9 bases for J; bases not matched to a gene: 4. CDR3 sequence: CASSNRDRGSPLHF. The CDR3 bases are TGTGCCAGCAGCAACCGGGACAGGGGTTCACCCCTCCACTTT.

This chain joins TRBV29-1 and TRBJ1-3, with D hard to call. Germline V gives CDR1 SQVTM, CDR2 ANQGSEA. There are 12 residues in the CDR3. Trimming left V 8 bases short and J 2 bases short, with 10 bases between. This CDR3 is CSLSVPGNTIYF. In DNA form, the CDR3 reads TGCAGCTTGAGCGTTCCTGGAAACACCATATATTTT.

This clonotype has ten or more counts. The chain carries TRBV25-1 and TRBJ1-1, with unresolved D. This CDR3 region has 15 residues. Germline assignment: CDR1 MGHDK and CDR2 SYGVNS. The germline V and J ends were trimmed by 1 base and 4 bases, with 13 bases remaining between them. CDR3 sequence: CASSEFAKQRTEAFF. CDR3 nucleotides: TGTGCCAGCAGTGAATTTGCCAAGCAGCGCACTGAAGCTTTCTTT. Drawing the rest from reference TRBV25-1 and TRBJ1-1, the complete variable domain is EADIYQTPRYLVIGTGKKITLECSQTMGHDKMYWYQQDPGMELHLIHYSYGVNSTEKGDLSSESTVSRIRTEHFPLTLESARPSHTSQYLCASSEFAKQRTEAFFGQGTRLTVV.

Points on this clonotype: Given a much more abundant clone one base away, this may be a read error. The J gene is TRBJ1-5, the V gene TRBV10-3, with a weak D call TRBD1 (5 bases). This CDR3 region has 15 residues. Trimming took 3 bases from V and 6 from J, leaving 15 bases between them. Germline CDR1 ENHRY, CDR2 SYGVKD. In nucleotides, the CDR3 is TGTGCCATCAGTGATTCGGGGGGTCTGGGTCAGCCCCAGCATTTT. This encodes CAISDSGGLGQPQHF.

The V and J genes are TRBV5-1 and TRBJ1-6; 12 nucleotides align to TRBD1. V lost 4 bases to trimming and J lost 8 bases; unmatched junction nucleotides: 13. The germline gives CDR1 SGHRS, CDR2 YFSETQ. This CDR3 contains 18 residues. The CDR3 here is CASSVDPGQGALDSPLHF. The CDR3 DNA follows: TGCGCCAGCAGCGTCGATCCGGGACAGGGGGCTTTGGATTCACCCCTCCACTTT.

The chain joins TRBV7-8 to TRBJ2-7; D uncertain. Trimming left V 6 bases short and J 0 bases short, with 12 bases between. The CDR3 has 14 amino acids. CDR1 SGHVS and CDR2 FQNEAQ come from the germline V gene. CDR3 sequence reads: CASSFGASSYEQYF. CDR3 sequence (DNA): TGTGCCAGCAGTTTCGGCGCGAGCTCCTACGAGCAGTACTTC.

Concerning this clonotype: It may be a read error: a sequence one base away is much more abundant. The rearrangement uses TRBV7-2 and TRBJ1-1; maybe TRBD1 (5 bases). Germline CDR1 is SGHTA and CDR2 is FQGNSA. CDR3 length equals 14 residues. Trimming removed 4 bases from V and 10 bases from J, with 19 bases in between. For the CDR3, the DNA is TGTGCCAGCAGCTCCCGGGCAGGGCCCAATGGAGCTTTCTTT. This encodes CASSSRAGPNGAFF.

The chain recombines TRBV12-3 or TRBV12-4 with TRBJ1-5; D is ambiguous. V was shortened by 10 bases and J by 7 bases, with 11 bases between the two germline ends. The CDR3 is 11 residues long. The CDR3 sequence is CAIRPEQPQHF. DNA of the CDR3: TGTGCCATCAGACCCGAGCAGCCCCAGCATTTT.

This chain connects TRBV7-6 to TRBJ1-1; D is undetermined. Germline V CDR1 and CDR2: SGHVS, FNYEAQ. V lost 0 bases and J 4 bases, leaving 24 bases between the germline ends. The CDR3 has 19 amino acids. The CDR3 region has the DNA TGTGCCAGCAGCTTAGCGCCCGGGCCCGCTTTTGGGTCGACCACTGAAGCTTTCTTT. Translated, it gives CASSLAPGPAFGSTTEAFF.

This chain connects TRBV9 to TRBJ1-2, with TRBD1 matching over 8 bases. CDR1 is SGDLS and CDR2 is YYNGEE in the germline V gene. After removal of 0 bases from V and 6 bases from J, the junction contained 7 bases not matched to a gene. The CDR3 totals 15 residues. The CDR3 loop is CASSVEAGGLNGYTF. For the CDR3, the DNA is TGTGCCAGCAGCGTAGAGGCAGGGGGCCTGAATGGCTACACCTTC.

This rearrangement joins TRBV7-2 to TRBJ1-1, with 7 bases that match TRBD1. CDR3 length equals 16 residues. V shed 4 bases and J 1 base; nucleotides not matched to a gene: 9. Germline values: CDR1 SGHTA, CDR2 FQGNSA. CDR3 DNA: TGTGCCAGCAGCTCAAACAGGGGCGCCCAGAACACTGAAGCTTTCTTT. Translation: CASSSNRGAQNTEAFF. Variable domain in full (rest from reference TRBV7-2 and TRBJ1-1): GAGVSQSPSNKVTEKGKDVELRCDPISGHTALYWYRQSLGQGLEFLIYFQGNSAPDKSGLPSDRFSAERTGGSVSTLTIQRTQQEDSAVYLCASSSNRGAQNTEAFFGQGTRLTVV.

On this clonotype: Given the absence of the conserved phenylalanine or tryptophan at the CDR3 end, a read error is likely. No DNA is shown, since the ends of the CDR3 on it are uncertain; the CDR3 is the one TCRdb lists. This chain joins TRBV7-2 and TRBJ1-6. The CDR3 spans 8 residues, counting both ends. Germline CDR1 and CDR2: SGHTA and FQGNSA. The CDR3 is CASSLGPT.

V is TRBV7-9 and J is TRBJ2-5, with 15 bases aligning to TRBD2. Looked up from germline, CDR1 is SEHNR and CDR2 is FQNEAQ (reference sequence). The junction had 4 bases not matched to a gene; V was cut back by 4 bases and J by 1 base. This CDR3 is built from 17 residues. The CDR3 coding sequence is TGTGCCAGCAGCTCTATGGGACTAGCGGGGGGCCAAGAGACCCAGTACTTC. Translated: CASSSMGLAGGQETQYF.

This clonotype was counted between two and nine times. V usage is TRBV29-1 and J usage is TRBJ1-3; possible D gene TRBD1, 5 bases. V was pared by 4 bases and J by 7 bases, with 8 bases between. This CDR3 contains 11 residues. Per the germline V gene, CDR1 is SQVTM and CDR2 is ANQGSEA. DNA of the CDR3: TGCAGCGTTGGGGCAGGGAACACCATATATTTT. Protein product: CSVGAGNTIYF. Looking up the rest from reference TRBV29-1 and TRBJ1-3 gives the full variable domain: SAVISQKPSRDICQRGTSLTIQCQVDSQVTMMFWYRQQPGQSLTLIATANQGSEATYESGFVIDKFPISRPNLTFSTLTVSNMSPEDSSIYLCSVGAGNTIYFGEGSWLTVV.

J is TRBJ1-2 and V is TRBV12-3 or TRBV12-4; 9 positions match TRBD1. This CDR3 spans 13 amino acids. Trimming at V came to 6 bases and at J to 7 bases, leaving 6 bases not matched to a gene. This CDR3 reads CASRGGTGRGYTF. As DNA, the CDR3 is TGTGCCAGCAGGGGGGGGACAGGGCGTGGCTACACCTTC.

The CDR3 region is CSAQQGSTDTQYF. DNA for the CDR3: TGCAGCGCGCAACAGGGAAGCACAGATACGCAGTATTTT. The J gene is TRBJ2-3, the V gene TRBV29-1, with D perhaps TRBD1 (6 bases). Germline CDR1 and CDR2: SQVTM and ANQGSEA. V was shortened by 7 bases and J by 0 bases, with 11 bases between the two germline ends. The CDR3 covers 13 residues.

The chain has TRBV7-9 and TRBJ2-5; 9 bases are a match to TRBD1. This CDR3 region has 16 residues. Germline CDR1 reads SEHNR; CDR2 reads FQNEAQ (reference sequence). V gave up 4 bases and J gave up 2 bases; unmatched junction bases: 8. The CDR3 region has the DNA TGTGCCAGCAGCTCATCTACCGGGACAGGGCAAGAGACCCAGTACTTC. Translated: CASSSSTGTGQETQYF.

The chain recombines TRBV7-9 with TRBJ1-2; a possible D gene is TRBD1 (5 bases). This CDR3 has 11 residues. The germline V gene encodes CDR1 SEHNR and CDR2 FQNEAQ (reference sequence). V was shortened by 11 bases and J by 4 bases, with 11 bases between the two germline ends. The CDR3 DNA reads as TGTGCCGACTCGGGGGGCTATGGCTACACCTTC. Amino acids: CADSGGYGYTF.

This chain's CDR3 is CAISERTAAYEQYF. CDR3 nucleotide sequence: TGTGCCATCAGTGAGCGGACAGCAGCCTACGAGCAGTACTTC. V gene TRBV10-3 combines with J gene TRBJ2-7; D perhaps matches TRBD1 (6 bases). This CDR3 is built from 14 residues. From germline, CDR1 is ENHRY and CDR2 SYGVKD. Trimming left V 2 bases short and J 2 bases short, with 10 bases between.

The genes are TRBV20-1 and TRBJ1-2; the D gene is possibly TRBD1 (6 bases). The CDR3 loop spans 13 amino acids. V dropped 4 bases and J dropped 7 bases, with 16 bases sitting between them. CDR1 DFQATT and CDR2 SNEGSKA come from the germline V gene (reference sequence). DNA for the CDR3: TGCAGTGCTATTTTTCGGGGGCTTGGTGGCTACACCTTC. It specifies CSAIFRGLGGYTF.

This clonotype was counted many times. The rearrangement links TRBV12-3 or TRBV12-4 to TRBJ1-2, with D perhaps TRBD1 (5 bases). CDR3 length: 13 amino acids. The V and J ends lost 3 bases and 2 bases respectively, with 7 bases between them. This chain's CDR3 is CASSFTGNYGYTF. CDR3 coding DNA: TGTGCCAGCAGTTTTACAGGAAACTATGGCTACACCTTC.

This clonotype was counted ten times or more. Mismatch with germline at one junction end may stem from a read error. This sequence joins TRBV29-1 and TRBJ2-2; a weak D match, TRBD1 (5 bases). This CDR3 contains 13 residues. The germline V gene encodes CDR1 SQVTM and CDR2 ANQGSEA. CDR3 nucleotides: TGCAGCGTCGAAGGGGAGAACACCGGGGAGCTGTTTTTT. It codes for CSVEGENTGELFF.

This clonotype showed up just once. This chain uses TRBV19 with TRBJ1-6; unclear D gene. The CDR3 has 16 residues. Trimming removed 9 bases from V and 7 bases from J, with 22 bases in between. Per germline, CDR1 LNHDA and CDR2 SQIVND (reference sequence). The CDR3 sequence: CASSPPGSAMNSPLHF. The CDR3 nucleotides are TGTGCCAGCAGCCCCCCGGGGAGCGCAATGAATTCACCCCTCCACTTT.

The CDR3 nucleotides are TGTGCCTGGAGCCTAGCGGGGGGTAGAGAGACCCAGTACTTC. This encodes CAWSLAGGRETQYF. The genes are TRBV30 and TRBJ2-5, with TRBD2 matching 11 bases. CDR1 and CDR2 (germline): GTSNPN, SVGIG (reference sequence). V was pared by 3 bases and J by 4 bases, with 4 bases of the junction left unmatched. CDR3 size: 14 residues. Drawing the rest from reference TRBV30 and TRBJ2-5, the complete variable domain is SQTIHQWPATLVQPVGSPLSLECTVEGTSNPNLYWYRQAAGRGLQLLFYSVGIGQISSEVPQNLSASRPQDRQFILSSKKLLLSDSGFYLCAWSLAGGRETQYFGPGTRLLVL.